One and the same sample provided the 5 T cell receptor beta chains below, sequenced in a study of breast tumors, draining lymph nodes, adjacent tissues. TCRdb re-called the multiplex PCR reads through MiXCR, storing one row per CDR3 protein. Here the sample spans more than 50,000 distinct CDR3 sequences, roughly 59% being singletons. The specimen sequenced was breast tumor tissue. The source of these receptors is a female donor with breast cancer. Some clones in this sample may be carry-over from other donors' samples.

The chain joins TRBV7-2 to TRBJ1-2; D gene unclear. Trimming left V 5 bases short and J 4 bases short, with 8 bases between. Germline lookup yields CDR1 SGHTA and CDR2 FQGNSA. The CDR3 sequence is 12 residues long. The CDR3 DNA follows: TGTGCCAGCAGCGGCGGGAGCTATGGCTACACCTTC. Protein sequence: CASSGGSYGYTF.

The chain links TRBV6-6 to TRBJ2-7, with TRBD2 as a possible D gene (6 bases). Trimming took 0 bases from V and 3 from J, leaving 15 bases between them. The length of the CDR3 is 16 residues. The V gene's germline CDR1 is MNHNY and CDR2 SVGAGI (reference sequence). Written as DNA, the CDR3 is TGTGCCAGCAGTTACTCCAGCGGGTCGGAGGTCTACGAGCAGTACTTC. This gives the protein CASSYSSGSEVYEQYF.

The sample holds many counts of this clonotype. The DNA is left out, because the CDR3 cannot be placed on it with certainty; the CDR3 is given as TCRdb lists it. The chain links TRBV19 to TRBJ1-1; the listed D gene, TRBD1, was not tested against the DNA. The germline V gene has CDR1 LNHDA and CDR2 SQIVND (reference sequence). The CDR3 has 15 amino acids, counting both end residues. The CDR3 here is CASSIRWGQGAPSAF.

This clonotype has ten or more counts. The rearrangement links TRBV20-1 to TRBJ2-5; D remains ambiguous. The V and J ends lost 6 bases and 5 bases respectively, with 19 bases between them. The CDR3 length is 14 residues. From germline, CDR1 is DFQATT and CDR2 SNEGSKA (reference sequence). CDR3 region: CSASDSSPRETQYF. CDR3 nucleotide sequence: TGCAGTGCCTCGGATAGCTCTCCCCGGGAGACCCAGTACTTC.

The CDR3 sequence: CASSPPGGGLYNEQFF. The CDR3, as DNA: TGCGCCAGCAGCCCCCCGGGCGGGGGATTATACAATGAGCAGTTCTTC. The chain is built from TRBV5-1 and TRBJ2-1; 7 positions agree with TRBD2. V shed 4 bases and J 4 bases; nucleotides not matched to a gene: 11. CDR3 length: 16 residues. Looked up from germline, CDR1 is SGHRS and CDR2 is YFSETQ.